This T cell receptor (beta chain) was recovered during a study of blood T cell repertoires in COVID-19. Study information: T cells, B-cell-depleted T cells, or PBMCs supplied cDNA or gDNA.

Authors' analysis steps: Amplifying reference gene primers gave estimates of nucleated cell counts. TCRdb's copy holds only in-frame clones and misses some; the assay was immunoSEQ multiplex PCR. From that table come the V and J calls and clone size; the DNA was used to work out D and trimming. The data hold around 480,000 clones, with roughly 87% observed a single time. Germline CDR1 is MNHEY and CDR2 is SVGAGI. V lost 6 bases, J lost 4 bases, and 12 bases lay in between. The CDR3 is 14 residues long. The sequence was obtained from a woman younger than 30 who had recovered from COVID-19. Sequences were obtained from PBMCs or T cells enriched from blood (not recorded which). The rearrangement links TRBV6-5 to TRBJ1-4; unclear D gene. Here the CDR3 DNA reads TGTGCCAGCAGCGCTGGTCGGTTTAATGAAAAACTGTTTTTT. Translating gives CASSAGRFNEKLFF.